This T cell receptor (beta chain) derives from a study of CD4 T cells in relation to SARS-CoV-2 and coronaviruses. Across the study: ViraFEST: approximately ten-day antigen culture of PBMCs, then TCR beta CDR3 sequencing.

General study points: This crossreactivity analysis covered spike protein alone, no other viral proteins.

Clones were sequenced by immunoSEQ multiplex PCR, and TCRdb holds only the in-frame ones, with some missing. The repertoire consists of more than 25,000 clones, with around 80% occurring once and the leading ten covering under 15%. This clone was recorded once. Its specificity is unknown. Unexposed donor CD4+ T cells date from about 2011-2018, before the COVID-19 pandemic. Isolation of CD4+ T cells took place after less than 11 days in culture. Testing used SARS-CoV-2 S/N and four cold-coronavirus spikes on unexposed-donor CD4+ T cells, cells permitting. On days 3 and 7, cultures got half fresh IL-2 medium. The sequence came from a human donor in good health. What was sequenced was CD4+ T cells from PBMCs, cultured in vitro.

As DNA, the CDR3 is TGTGCCAGCAGCCCCGGGACGGCCTATGGCTACACCTTC. This sequence encodes CASSPGTAYGYTF. The chain links TRBV7-2 to TRBJ1-2; perhaps TRBD1 as D (5 bases). Between the trimmed V and J ends, which lost 5 bases and 4 bases, there was a span of 11 bases. The germline CDR1 and CDR2 sequences are SGHTA and FQGNSA. The CDR3 covers 13 residues.